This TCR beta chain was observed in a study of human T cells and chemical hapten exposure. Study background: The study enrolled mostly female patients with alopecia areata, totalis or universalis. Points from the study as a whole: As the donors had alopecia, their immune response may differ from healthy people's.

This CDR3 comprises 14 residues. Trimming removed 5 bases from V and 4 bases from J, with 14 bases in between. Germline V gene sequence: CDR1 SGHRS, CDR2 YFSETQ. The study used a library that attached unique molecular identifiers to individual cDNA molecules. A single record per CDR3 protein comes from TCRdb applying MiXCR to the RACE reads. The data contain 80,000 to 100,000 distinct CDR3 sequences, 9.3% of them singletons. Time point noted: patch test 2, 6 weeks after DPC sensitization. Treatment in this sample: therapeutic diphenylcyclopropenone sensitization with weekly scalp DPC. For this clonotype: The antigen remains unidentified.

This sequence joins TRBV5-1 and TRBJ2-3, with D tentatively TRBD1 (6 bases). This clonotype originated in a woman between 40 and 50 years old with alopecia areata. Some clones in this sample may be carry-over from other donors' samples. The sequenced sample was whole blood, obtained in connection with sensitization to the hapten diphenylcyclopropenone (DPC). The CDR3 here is CASSGLAGADTQYF. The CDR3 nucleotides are TGCGCCAGCAGTGGTCTAGCAGGGGCAGATACGCAGTATTTT. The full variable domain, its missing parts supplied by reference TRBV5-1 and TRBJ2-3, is KAGVTQTPRYLIKTRGQQVTLSCSPISGHRSVSWYQQTPGQGLQFLFEYFSETQRNKGNFPGRFSGRQFSNSRSEMNVSTLELGDSALYLCASSGLAGADTQYFGPGTRLTVL.